Sequencing of this T cell receptor beta chain was carried out in a study of tumor-infiltrating lymphocytes in oesophageal squamous cell carcinoma. Trimming removed 1 base at V and 7 bases at J, with 13 bases between. Germline V gene data show CDR1 as KGHDR and CDR2 as SFDVKD. The CDR3 runs 14 residues. A single record per CDR3 protein comes from TCRdb applying MiXCR to the PCR reads. Altogether over 20,000 distinct CDR3 sequences are present, over 30% being singletons, with the ten largest covering 15% to 20%. This clonotype appeared many times. A much bigger clone sits one base away, suggesting this may be a read error.

J is TRBJ2-7 and V is TRBV24-1, with D possibly TRBD1 on 6 matching bases. The source is a female donor with esophageal squamous cell carcinoma. Material for sequencing was esophageal tumor tissue. The CDR3 reads CATSDLYRDNEQYF. The CDR3 region has the DNA TGTGCCACCAGTGATTTATACAGGGATAATGAGCAGTACTTC.